The 26 T cell receptor beta chains below all came from one sample that was sequenced in a study of blood T cell repertoires in COVID-19. This table comes from immunoSEQ multiplex PCR, and its TCRdb copy is limited to in-frame clones, with some not included. The data contain under 250,000 clones, under 90% of them seen just once; the ten biggest clones take up 11%. The specimen sequenced was peripheral blood. The source of these receptors is a man between 45 and 60 years old with COVID-19, enrolled during active disease.

This clone has just a few counts. V usage is TRBV7-2 and J usage is TRBJ1-3; the D gene is possibly TRBD1 (5 bases). The CDR3 covers 16 residues. The V end was cut by 5 bases, the J end by 0 bases, with 14 bases between. Germline CDR1 SGHTA, CDR2 FQGNSA. As DNA, the CDR3 is TGTGCCAGCAGCCTTATAGGGGTCGACTCTGGAAACACCATATATTTT. Residues: CASSLIGVDSGNTIYF.

This chain joins TRBV27 and TRBJ1-5, with 8 nucleotides matching TRBD1. The V gene's germline CDR1 is MNHEY and CDR2 SMNVEV (reference sequence). The J segment lost 0 bases and the V segment lost 5 bases, leaving 6 bases of the junction unmatched. CDR3 length: 16 amino acids. The CDR3, as DNA: TGTGCCAGCAGTCCCCACAGGGGGATTAGCAATCAGCCCCAGCATTTT. It yields the protein CASSPHRGISNQPQHF.

This clone was detected only a few times. The gene calls are TRBV6-5 and TRBJ1-1, with unresolved D. Germline V gene sequence: CDR1 MNHEY, CDR2 SVGAGI. The germline V and J ends were trimmed by 5 bases and 14 bases, with 15 bases remaining between them. There are 11 residues in the CDR3. The CDR3 sequence is CASSTHRECFF. Written as DNA, the CDR3 is TGTGCCAGCAGTACCCATCGTGAGTGCTTCTTT.

Only a few counts were recorded for this clone. This chain uses TRBV24-1 with TRBJ2-7; TRBD2 might be the D (5 bases). The CDR3 extends over 13 amino acids. V dropped 5 bases and J dropped 4 bases, with 11 bases sitting between them. Germline V gene sequence: CDR1 KGHDR, CDR2 SFDVKD. The CDR3 spells CATSAGTNYEQYF. For the CDR3, the DNA is TGTGCCACCAGTGCGGGAACAAATTACGAGCAGTACTTC.

The gene calls are TRBV9 and TRBJ2-2; TRBD2 matches 14 bases. The germline gives CDR1 SGDLS, CDR2 YYNGEE. The CDR3 runs 18 residues. The ends lost 7 bases at V and 0 bases at J; junction bases unmatched: 8. The CDR3 DNA follows: TGTGCCAGCTTACCGGGGACTAGCGGGAGTTCGAACACCGGGGAGCTGTTTTTT. Translated, it gives CASLPGTSGSSNTGELFF.

The rearrangement joins TRBV27 to TRBJ1-1; weak D call: TRBD1 (5 bases). The CDR3 runs to 15 residues. CDR1 and CDR2 (germline): MNHEY, SMNVEV (reference sequence). With 5 bases removed from V and 2 bases from J, the gap between germline ends came to 15 bases. The DNA of the CDR3 is TGTGCCAGCAGTCTCCCCCAGGGCGTAAACACTGAAGCTTTCTTT. It is translated as CASSLPQGVNTEAFF.

The chain carries TRBV19 and TRBJ2-7; possible D gene TRBD2, 5 bases. Germline-derived CDR1 and CDR2 are LNHDA and SQIVND (reference sequence). V was clipped by 1 base and J by 2 bases, with 12 bases between them. This CDR3 has 15 amino acids. The CDR3 DNA is TGTGCCAGTAGTATAGGAGGGTCCGCTACCTACGAGCAGTACTTC. Its protein product is CASSIGGSATYEQYF. Filled out from reference TRBV19 and TRBJ2-7, the complete variable domain reads DGGITQSPKYLFRKEGQNVTLSCEQNLNHDAMYWYRQDPGQGLRLIYYSQIVNDFQKGDIAEGYSVSREKKESFPLTVTSAQKNPTAFYLCASSIGGSATYEQYFGPGTRLTVT.

The J gene is TRBJ1-6, the V gene TRBV10-1, with D possibly matching TRBD1 (6 bases). CDR3 length equals 13 residues. Deletions cut 8 bases from V and 13 bases from J, with 18 bases between. CDR1 and CDR2 from the germline V gene are WNHNN and SYGVQD (reference sequence). CDR3 bases: TGCGCCAGCCACGACAGGTTTTGGTGGCCCCTCCACTTT. Protein product: CASHDRFWWPLHF.

Concerning this clone itself: The sample holds other DNA sequences that translate to the same CDR3. The CDR3 protein is CASSFGGNTEAFF. CDR3 nucleotide sequence: TGTGCCAGCAGCTTTGGCGGGAACACTGAAGCTTTCTTT. The chain couples TRBV7-9 to TRBJ1-1; D unclear. V dropped 3 bases and J dropped 1 base, with 6 bases sitting between them. Per the germline V gene, CDR1 is SEHNR and CDR2 is FQNEAQ (reference sequence). The CDR3 consists of 13 residues.

This chain joins TRBV5-5 and TRBJ1-5; 8 bases fit TRBD1. CDR3 size: 16 residues. J lost 6 bases, V lost 2 bases, and 10 bases had no gene match. The germline CDR1 and CDR2 sequences are SGHKS and YYEKEE (reference sequence). The CDR3 is CASSLVPGGDGQPQHF. CDR3 DNA sequence: TGTGCCAGCAGCTTAGTTCCAGGGGGCGATGGTCAGCCCCAGCATTTT.

This clone appeared a single time. For the CDR3, the DNA is TGTGCCAGTACCGGTATGGGAGGGTCCACTGAAGCTTTCTTT. Residues: CASTGMGGSTEAFF. V and J are TRBV19 and TRBJ1-1; unclear D gene. There are 14 residues in the CDR3. The V and J ends lost 7 bases and 4 bases respectively, with 16 bases between them. CDR1 is LNHDA, CDR2 SQIVND, per germline (reference sequence).

This clone is a singleton in its sample. V and J are TRBV16 and TRBJ1-6; TRBD1 matches 7 bases. Germline CDR1 reads KGHSY; CDR2 reads FQNENV. Unmatched junction bases numbered 1, after V lost 3 bases and J lost 8 bases. This CDR3 is built from 13 residues. CDR3 loop: CASSHTGDSPLHF. For the CDR3, the DNA is TGTGCCAGCAGCCATACAGGGGATTCACCCCTCCACTTT.

The rearrangement joins TRBV27 to TRBJ2-7; 16 nucleotides line up with TRBD2. Germline V lookup: CDR1 MNHEY, CDR2 SMNVEV (reference sequence). The CDR3 loop spans 20 amino acids. Germline trimming cut 7 bases from V and 3 bases from J; bases unmatched to any gene: 18. CDR3: CASTRVGPGLAGGHGYEQYF. As DNA, the CDR3 is TGTGCCAGCACCCGTGTGGGGCCGGGACTAGCGGGAGGGCACGGCTACGAGCAGTACTTC.

This clone was found once. The chain has TRBV27 and TRBJ1-6, with D unclear. The V end was cut by 1 base, the J end by 7 bases, with 5 bases between. Germline V lookup: CDR1 MNHEY, CDR2 SMNVEV (reference sequence). The CDR3 runs 13 residues. CDR3 amino acids: CASSLLSNSPLHF. CDR3 coding DNA: TGTGCCAGCAGTTTATTGAGCAATTCACCCCTCCACTTT.

In DNA form, the CDR3 reads TGTGCCAGCAGTTTCGTTCACTACTCTGGGGCCAACGTCCTGACTTTC. Translating gives CASSFVHYSGANVLTF. This sequence joins TRBV27 and TRBJ2-6; no reliable D call. Germline V gene lookup returns CDR1 MNHEY and CDR2 SMNVEV (reference sequence). The length of the CDR3 is 16 residues. V dropped 3 bases and J dropped 0 bases, with 9 bases sitting between them.

V usage is TRBV6-6 and J usage is TRBJ2-7; 7 bases fit TRBD1. CDR1 is MNHNY, CDR2 SVGAGI, per germline (reference sequence). This CDR3 comprises 13 residues. Germline trimming cut 4 bases from V and 8 bases from J; bases unmatched to any gene: 8. CDR3 amino acids: CASSSLGTAQQYF. The CDR3, as DNA: TGTGCCAGCAGTTCCCTAGGGACAGCTCAGCAGTACTTC.

The chain recombines TRBV19 with TRBJ1-1; D unresolved. The CDR3 loop spans 11 amino acids. V lost 3 bases, J lost 8 bases, and 7 bases lay in between. From germline, CDR1 is LNHDA and CDR2 SQIVND (reference sequence). CDR3 DNA sequence: TGTGCCAGTAGTATTTGGGCAGAAGCTTTCTTT. Residues: CASSIWAEAFF.

V is TRBV7-2 and J is TRBJ2-7; 10 bases match TRBD2. V trimming: 1 base; J trimming: 3 bases; junction bases outside the gene matches: 0. The germline V gene encodes CDR1 SGHTA and CDR2 FQGNSA. CDR3 length: 14 residues. The CDR3, as DNA: TGTGCCAGCAGCTTAGTAGCGGGAGGCTACGAGCAGTACTTC. Translation gives CASSLVAGGYEQYF.

The V gene is TRBV19, the J gene TRBJ2-1; 12 bases are shared with TRBD2. CDR3 length equals 14 residues. J gave up 12 bases and V 3 bases, and 6 bases lay outside the gene matches. Germline CDR1 reads LNHDA; CDR2 reads SQIVND (reference sequence). CDR3 region: CASSIKGLAGSQFF. CDR3 DNA: TGTGCCAGTAGTATTAAGGGACTAGCGGGCTCGCAGTTCTTC.

V is TRBV6-1 and J is TRBJ2-1, with D perhaps matching TRBD2 (8 bases). This CDR3 region has 16 residues. V was pared by 3 bases and J by 5 bases, with 17 bases between. Germline CDR1 MNHNS, CDR2 SASEGT. The CDR3 spells CASSEHSGTVNNEQFF. The CDR3 DNA follows: TGTGCCAGCAGTGAGCATAGCGGGACAGTTAACAATGAGCAGTTCTTC.

This sequence joins TRBV24-1 and TRBJ1-5; D not certain. Per germline, CDR1 KGHDR and CDR2 SFDVKD. The CDR3 is made up of 14 amino acids. Trimming removed 7 bases at V and 4 bases at J, with 13 bases between. CDR3 sequence (DNA): TGTGCCACCAGGCGACTCGCACGAAATCAGCCCCAGCATTTT. Protein: CATRRLARNQPQHF.

V is TRBV6-6 and J is TRBJ1-5, with 10 nucleotides matching TRBD1. From germline, CDR1 is MNHNY and CDR2 SVGAGI (reference sequence). J lost 14 bases, V lost 8 bases, and 9 bases had no gene match. The CDR3 sequence is 12 residues long. This CDR3 is CASGTDRGLEHF. The CDR3, as DNA: TGTGCCAGCGGAACAGACAGGGGGCTTGAGCATTTT.

The chain links TRBV4-1 to TRBJ2-3, with D perhaps matching TRBD2 (6 bases). Per germline, CDR1 MGHRA and CDR2 YSYEKL. V lost 3 bases to trimming and J lost 4 bases, with 17 bases between them. The CDR3 extends over 16 amino acids. The CDR3 spells CASSHGGDDFSDTQYF. The CDR3 DNA sequence: TGCGCCAGCAGCCATGGAGGGGACGACTTCTCAGATACGCAGTATTTT.

The V and J genes are TRBV11-3 and TRBJ2-7; D is ambiguous. CDR3 length equals 12 residues. Between the trimmed V and J ends, which lost 5 bases and 3 bases, there was a span of 8 bases. Germline V gene sequence: CDR1 SGHNT, CDR2 YENEEA. DNA for the CDR3: TGTGCCAGCAGCCCGTACAGCTACGAGCAGTACTTC. The encoded protein is CASSPYSYEQYF. Together with reference TRBV11-3 and TRBJ2-7, the CDR3 gives the full variable domain: EAGVVQSPRYKIIEKKQPVAFWCNPISGHNTLYWYLQNLGQGPELLIRYENEEAVDDSQLPKDRFSAERLKGVDSTLKIQPAELGDSAVYLCASSPYSYEQYFGPGTRLTVT.

This clone was counted only a few times. The chain uses TRBV29-1 and TRBJ2-1, with TRBD2 matching over 7 bases. Trimming removed 2 bases from V and 2 bases from J; junction bases left unmatched: 9. In germline, CDR1 is SQVTM, CDR2 ANQGSEA. The CDR3 is 16 amino acids. CDR3 DNA: TGCAGCGTTGAAAGTGCCAGCGGGGCCACCTACAATGAGCAGTTCTTC. Protein sequence: CSVESASGATYNEQFF.

This clone was observed a few times. This CDR3 reads CASTPGLFSNQPQHF. Written as DNA, the CDR3 is TGTGCCAGCACACCGGGACTCTTTAGCAATCAGCCCCAGCATTTT. J is TRBJ1-5 and V is TRBV7-8; TRBD1 might be the D (5 bases). The V gene lost 7 bases and the J gene lost 0 bases, with 13 bases spanning the gap. The CDR3 has 15 residues. The V gene's germline CDR1 is SGHVS and CDR2 FQNEAQ.